This is a list of T cell receptor beta chains from one sample in a study of immune evolution from preneoplasia to lung adenocarcinoma. Assay: immunoSEQ multiplex PCR; the TCRdb copy retains only in-frame clones and omits some. The sample has about 6,500 clones, around 86% seen once; the top ten hold about 3.3%. Sequenced input: FFPE invasive lung adenocarcinoma tissue. The source of these receptors is a person aged 55 to 70 with lung adenocarcinoma. Each CDR3 is given with its conserved first and last residue. D genes are given only for firm matches. The size field is filled for only some rows; it gives once, few, many or a size class.

d_gene,abundance,v_gene,j_gene,CDR3nt,CDR3aa
TRBD2,few,TRBV4-1,TRBJ2-3,TGCGCCAGCAGCCAAGGGACTAGCGGGAGATGGGATACGCAGTATTTT,CASSQGTSGRWDTQYF
-,-,TRBV7-2,TRBJ2-3,TGTGCCAGCAGCTTAGATCGGCAGCCTGGAGATACGCAGTATTTT,CASSLDRQPGDTQYF
-,-,TRBV19,TRBJ2-3,TGTGCCAGTAGTACGATGGGGGCGGTTAGCACAGATACGCAGTATTTT,CASSTMGAVSTDTQYF
-,-,TRBV27,TRBJ1-5,TGTGCCAGCATGATGGGGCGGCCCCAGCATTTT,CASMMGRPQHF
-,once,TRBV6-6,TRBJ2-7,TGTGCCAGCAGTTACGTTGGGGTAACCTCCGGGCAGCAGTACTTC,CASSYVGVTSGQQYF
-,once,TRBV4-1,TRBJ1-2,TGCGCCAGCAGCCAAGGACAGAAAAACTATGGCTACACCTTC,CASSQGQKNYGYTF
TRBD2,-,TRBV7-9,TRBJ2-3,TGTGCCAGCAGCCCCAGACTAGCGGGAGCAAGCACAGATACGCAGTATTTT,CASSPRLAGASTDTQYF
TRBD1,-,TRBV27,TRBJ1-5,TGTGCCAGCAGTTCCCCGACAGGGGGACGCAATCAGCCCCAGCATTTT,CASSSPTGGRNQPQHF
-,-,TRBV5-1,TRBJ2-5,TGCGCCAGCAGCTATGAGGGACCGGGACAAAGGACCCGGGGGACCCAGTACTTC,CASSYEGPGQRTRGTQYF
-,once,TRBV2,TRBJ2-7,TGTGCCAGCGTGATGGGCGCCGGGACCGGGCAGTACTTC,CASVMGAGTGQYF
-,-,TRBV30,TRBJ2-7,TGTGCCTGGAGTGTAGGGCAGGGGACCTACGAGCAGTACTTC,CAWSVGQGTYEQYF
-,-,TRBV27,TRBJ1-2,TGTGCCAGCAGTTTATTCCCCGGGACCCCTTTCGGCTACACCTTC,CASSLFPGTPFGYTF
-,-,TRBV25-1,TRBJ2-1,TGTGCCAGCAGTGACCCCGGGGACACTGCCTCCTACAATGAGCAGTTCTTC,CASSDPGDTASYNEQFF
-,once,TRBV29-1,TRBJ1-2,TGCAGCGTTGAAGGGTCTTATGGCTACACCTTC,CSVEGSYGYTF
TRBD2,-,TRBV28,TRBJ2-4,TGTGCCAGCAGTCCGACCGCCCGGAGACTAGCAAACATTCAGTACTTC,CASSPTARRLANIQYF
TRBD2,-,TRBV11-2,TRBJ2-3,TGTGCCAGCAGCAGGACTAGAACAGATACGCAGTATTTT,CASSRTRTDTQYF
TRBD2,-,TRBV7-8,TRBJ2-1,TGTGCCAGCAGCTTACTTGGTAGCGGGACGGGTGAGCAGTTCTTC,CASSLLGSGTGEQFF
TRBD2,-,TRBV28,TRBJ2-1,TGTGCCAGCAGTCCCACGACTAGCGGGAGAAGTTTTGCCAATGAGCAGTTCTTC,CASSPTTSGRSFANEQFF